Only a few counts were recorded for the clone carrying this T cell receptor beta chain. Its antigen is still unknown. This specimen comes from a study of response to subunit inactivated influenza vaccine. General study results and limits: It was suggested by the authors that few new T cells are recruited by each seasonal influenza vaccination.

From the RT-PCR reads, TCRdb called clonotypes with MiXCR, one entry per CDR3 protein. The sample lists about 520,000 distinct CDR3 sequences, 9.5% to 12% occurring once. The CDR3 spans 19 residues. The germline V gene has CDR1 MDHEN and CDR2 SYDVKM. V lost 3 bases, J lost 0 bases, and 21 bases lay in between. The sequence came from a man between 50 and 59 years old who received an inactivated influenza vaccine. The V and J genes are TRBV28 and TRBJ1-3, with D hard to call. The material was PBMCs from blood, obtained 40 to 50 days after vaccination. As DNA, the CDR3 is TGTGCCAGCAGTTTTGCGGAGGCAGAGACGCTACTCTCTGGAAACACCATATATTTT. It is translated as CASSFAEAETLLSGNTIYF.